What follows describes a single T cell receptor (beta chain). The ends were cut back, 1 base at V and 6 bases at J, with 12 bases in the middle. The CDR3 length is 15 residues. Germline assignment: CDR1 SGHDN and CDR2 FVKESK. This entry is derived from a study of blood T cell repertoires in COVID-19. Method: immunoSEQ multiplex PCR; TCRdb's copy keeps in-frame clones and lacks some. Of 90,000 to 130,000 clones listed, about two thirds were seen once; the top ten hold less than 2%. The sequenced sample was peripheral blood. The J gene is TRBJ2-2, the V gene TRBV14, with TRBD2 as a possible D gene (6 bases). This sequence was found in a woman aged 40 to 50 with acute or convalescent COVID-19. CDR3 sequence reads: CASSQGTGGAGELFF. The CDR3 DNA reads as TGTGCCAGCAGCCAAGGGACTGGCGGGGCCGGGGAGCTGTTTTTT.